Each of the 19 T cell receptor beta chains below was sequenced from the same sample in a study of TIL therapy for anti-PD-1-resistant metastatic lung cancer. Regarding time point: pre-treatment sample, taken before nivolumab and TIL therapy. This was the immunoSEQ v3 assay. The table came from immunoSEQ multiplex PCR; TCRdb's copy has only in-frame clones and leaves some out. Seen here are approximately 30,000 clones, just under 75% observed once, and the top ten hold 2.5% to 3%. This sample comprised blood, obtained at baseline. The receptors originated from a woman between 30 and 85 years old with non-small cell lung cancer.

The V call is TRBV6-5, the J call TRBJ1-2; D not certain. The CDR3 spans 13 residues. Trimming left V 6 bases short and J 9 bases short, with 17 bases between. Germline assignment: CDR1 MNHEY and CDR2 SVGAGI. CDR3 nucleotide sequence: TGTGCCAGCAGACCCTACCGTCTTCAAAGCTACACCTTC. Its protein product is CASRPYRLQSYTF.

The chain employs TRBV7-6 and TRBJ2-1, with TRBD2 matching 7 bases. From germline, CDR1 is SGHVS and CDR2 FNYEAQ. Losses at the gene ends were 1 base for V and 8 bases for J; bases not matched to a gene: 5. The CDR3 has 14 amino acids. CDR3 in amino acids: CASSLGASGYEQFF. CDR3 coding DNA: TGTGCCAGCAGCTTAGGGGCTAGCGGATATGAGCAGTTCTTC.

The chain uses TRBV7-7 and TRBJ2-2; TRBD1 aligns across 10 bases. The CDR3 has 15 residues. The junction had 3 bases not matched to a gene; V was cut back by 2 bases and J by 6 bases. The germline gives CDR1 SSHAT, CDR2 FNYEAQ (reference sequence). The CDR3 spells CASSLRTGGAGELFF. The CDR3, as DNA: TGTGCCAGCAGCTTAAGGACAGGGGGAGCCGGGGAGCTGTTTTTT.

This clone turned up a few times. The gene calls are TRBV9 and TRBJ1-1; no clear D. V was cut by 0 bases and J by 5 bases, with 8 bases left in between. CDR3 length equals 13 residues. Germline V gives CDR1 SGDLS, CDR2 YYNGEE. In nucleotides, the CDR3 is TGTGCCAGCAGCGTAGGGATTCAAACTGAAGCTTTCTTT. It is translated as CASSVGIQTEAFF. The whole variable domain, remainder taken from reference TRBV9 and TRBJ1-1, is DSGVTQTPKHLITATGQRVTLRCSPRSGDLSVYWYQQSLDQGLQFLIQYYNGEERAKGNILERFSAQQFPDLHSELNLSSLELGDSALYFCASSVGIQTEAFFGQGTRLTVV.

This clone was seen a single time. The CDR3 nucleotides read TGCGCCAGCAGCTTGGAGGCAGGGGCACTCGGCTACAATGAGCAGTTCTTC. Protein sequence: CASSLEAGALGYNEQFF. V gene TRBV5-1 combines with J gene TRBJ2-1, with D possibly TRBD1 on 6 matching bases. CDR1 is SGHRS and CDR2 is YFSETQ in the germline V gene. The CDR3 spans 17 residues. V was trimmed by 0 bases and J by 3 bases, leaving 16 bases between them.

The rearrangement uses TRBV5-6 and TRBJ1-1; 8 bases fit TRBD1. V lost 3 bases, J lost 4 bases, and 11 bases stayed unmatched. Germline V gene data show CDR1 as SGHDT and CDR2 as YYEEEE. The CDR3 length is 16 residues. Here the CDR3 reads CASSWERTGLSTEAFF. In DNA form, the CDR3 reads TGTGCCAGCAGCTGGGAGAGGACAGGGCTTAGCACTGAAGCTTTCTTT.

The genes are TRBV7-2 and TRBJ2-1; D is unresolved. V was clipped by 3 bases and J by 7 bases, with 13 bases between them. Germline CDR1 and CDR2: SGHTA and FQGNSA. The CDR3 runs 14 residues. The CDR3 DNA reads as TGTGCCAGCAGCTTTCCCAAAGTCGTAAATGAGCAGTTCTTC. Encoded protein: CASSFPKVVNEQFF.

The chain combines TRBV9 with TRBJ2-7; 8 nucleotides agree with TRBD1. After removal of 3 bases from V and 5 bases from J, the junction contained 13 bases not matched to a gene. There are 16 residues in the CDR3. Germline V gene data show CDR1 as SGDLS and CDR2 as YYNGEE. The CDR3 DNA follows: TGTGCCAGCAGCGCAATAGAGAGACAGGGGATCGACGAGCAGTACTTC. Residues: CASSAIERQGIDEQYF.

The V call is TRBV5-1, the J call TRBJ2-3; the D gene is possibly TRBD2 (6 bases). The CDR3 spans 15 residues. The V and J ends lost 4 bases and 1 base respectively, with 13 bases between them. Germline V gene data show CDR1 as SGHRS and CDR2 as YFSETQ. CDR3 loop: CASSGGSRGTDTQYF. The CDR3 coding sequence is TGCGCCAGCAGCGGAGGGAGTCGGGGCACAGATACGCAGTATTTT. Drawing the rest from reference TRBV5-1 and TRBJ2-3, the complete variable domain is KAGVTQTPRYLIKTRGQQVTLSCSPISGHRSVSWYQQTPGQGLQFLFEYFSETQRNKGNFPGRFSGRQFSNSRSEMNVSTLELGDSALYLCASSGGSRGTDTQYFGPGTRLTVL.

V gene TRBV6-4 combines with J gene TRBJ1-2, with D perhaps matching TRBD1 (6 bases). V was clipped by 1 base and J by 7 bases, with 10 bases between them. The CDR3 is 13 residues long. Per the germline V gene, CDR1 is MRHNA and CDR2 is SNTAGT. The CDR3 bases are TGTGCCAGCAGTGACTACCTAGGGGGTGGCTACACCTTC. It specifies CASSDYLGGGYTF.

V usage is TRBV19 and J usage is TRBJ2-6; 7 nucleotides agree with TRBD2. Looked up from germline, CDR1 is LNHDA and CDR2 is SQIVND (reference sequence). The CDR3 length is 16 residues. Trimming removed 5 bases from V and 2 bases from J; junction bases left unmatched: 6. CDR3 protein: CASSLLGTTGANVLTF. For the CDR3, the DNA is TGTGCCAGTAGTCTTTTAGGGACTACTGGGGCCAACGTCCTGACTTTC.

To note about this clone: Other nucleotide sequences in the sample specify the same CDR3. The V gene is TRBV5-6, the J gene TRBJ1-2; 9 bases line up with TRBD1. V lost 3 bases, J lost 8 bases, and 14 bases stayed unmatched. Germline CDR1 and CDR2: SGHDT and YYEEEE. CDR3 length: 16 amino acids. Here the CDR3 DNA reads TGTGCCAGCAGCTCCTCTAAAGTACAGGGGGCCTGGGGCTACACCTTC. Its protein is CASSSSKVQGAWGYTF.

The chain uses TRBV15 and TRBJ2-1; D perhaps matches TRBD2 (6 bases). Trimming pared 0 bases from V and 7 bases from J, leaving 16 bases between. Germline V gives CDR1 LNHNV, CDR2 YYDKDF (reference sequence). The CDR3 has 16 residues. The CDR3: CATSRDWGTSTNEQFF. DNA for the CDR3: TGTGCCACCAGCAGAGATTGGGGGACTTCCACTAATGAGCAGTTCTTC.

This chain connects TRBV10-1 to TRBJ2-7, with a weak D call TRBD2 (6 bases). The CDR3 sequence is 16 residues long. CDR1 is WNHNN and CDR2 is SYGVQD in the germline V gene (reference sequence). Trimming took 3 bases from V and 0 from J, leaving 15 bases between them. In DNA, the CDR3 is TGCGCCAGCAGTGATATTCCTGGCGGGGTCTCCTACGAGCAGTACTTC. Translating it yields CASSDIPGGVSYEQYF.

This clone has more than one count but fewer than ten. The CDR3: CASSQERGAFEAFF. DNA for the CDR3: TGTGCCAGCAGCCAAGAGCGGGGGGCCTTTGAAGCTTTCTTT. The chain couples TRBV4-2 to TRBJ1-1; maybe TRBD1 (6 bases). Germline V lookup: CDR1 LGHNA, CDR2 YNFKEQ. The CDR3 spans 14 residues. V lost 0 bases, J lost 7 bases, and 12 bases lay in between.

The chain couples TRBV11-2 to TRBJ1-2, with D maybe TRBD1 (5 bases). The CDR3 sequence is 12 residues long. Germline V CDR1 and CDR2: SGHAT, FQNNGV. V was pared by 6 bases and J by 5 bases, with 10 bases between. The CDR3, as DNA: TGTGCCAGCAGGCGGGGGGTGTATGGCTACACCTTC. Its translation: CASRRGVYGYTF.

The genes are TRBV11-3 and TRBJ2-1; D perhaps matches TRBD2 (6 bases). The CDR3 runs to 12 residues. Germline-derived CDR1 and CDR2 are SGHNT and YENEEA. V was pared by 2 bases and J by 7 bases, with 6 bases between. CDR3 in DNA: TGTGCCAGCAGCTTACGGGAGAATGAGCAGTTCTTC. It translates to CASSLRENEQFF.

This chain links TRBV5-6 with TRBJ2-7; the D is unclear. V was pared by 2 bases and J by 2 bases, with 8 bases between. The CDR3 spans 13 residues. CDR1 SGHDT and CDR2 YYEEEE come from the germline V gene. CDR3 amino acids: CASSLGPPYEQYF. For the CDR3, the DNA is TGTGCCAGCAGCTTAGGGCCCCCCTACGAGCAGTACTTC. The full variable domain, its missing parts supplied by reference TRBV5-6 and TRBJ2-7, is DAGVTQSPTHLIKTRGQQVTLRCSPKSGHDTVSWYQQALGQGPQFIFQYYEEEERQRGNFPDRFSGHQFPNYSSELNVNALLLGDSALYLCASSLGPPYEQYFGPGTRLTVT.

This rearrangement joins TRBV10-3 to TRBJ2-3; a possible D gene is TRBD2 (5 bases). Germline CDR1 ENHRY, CDR2 SYGVKD. This CDR3 region has 14 residues. Deletions cut 3 bases from V and 3 bases from J, with 10 bases between. This CDR3 is CAISDASRTDTQYF. Here the CDR3 DNA reads TGTGCCATCAGTGATGCTAGCAGAACAGATACGCAGTATTTT.